Below, 13 T cell receptor beta chains from the same sample are listed, as sequenced in a study of cytomegalovirus exposure and HLA in healthy donors. The PCR employed 60 Vbeta primers together with 13 Jbeta primers. The table came from immunoSEQ multiplex PCR; TCRdb's copy has only in-frame clones and leaves some out. The sample records roughly 120,000 clones, over 60% being singletons. Source material: PBMCs. The source is a man in his fifties in good health and CMV-seronegative.

The CDR3: CASNNYRVDRGPHEQYV. DNA of the CDR3: TGTGCCAGCAATAACTATCGAGTTGACAGGGGGCCACACGAGCAGTACGTC. The chain recombines TRBV28 with TRBJ2-7, with 10 bases aligning to TRBD1. The ends lost 7 bases at V and 5 bases at J; junction bases unmatched: 17. This CDR3 is 17 amino acids long. Germline CDR1 MDHEN, CDR2 SYDVKM.

The rearrangement uses TRBV7-2 and TRBJ2-7; tentatively, D is TRBD2 (6 bases). From germline, CDR1 is SGHTA and CDR2 FQGNSA. This CDR3 has 14 amino acids. V was pared by 1 base and J by 4 bases, with 11 bases between. The CDR3 loop is CASSLGGAGYEQYV. The CDR3 nucleotides read TGTGCCAGCAGCTTAGGCGGGGCCGGTTACGAGCAGTACGTC.

The genes are TRBV7-9 and TRBJ1-5, with 7 bases aligning to TRBD1. Germline values: CDR1 SEHNR, CDR2 FQNEAQ (reference sequence). This CDR3 has 13 amino acids. V dropped 4 bases and J dropped 5; count of bases not matched to a gene: 2. The CDR3 protein is CASSSGQDQPQHF. The CDR3 DNA reads TGTGCCAGCAGCTCCGGACAGGATCAGCCCCAGCATTTT. Full variable domain (rest looked up from reference TRBV7-9 and TRBJ1-5): DTGVSQNPRHKITKRGQNVTFRCDPISEHNRLYWYRQTLGQGPEFLTYFQNEAQLEKSRLLSDRFSAERPKGSFSTLEIQRTEQGDSAMYLCASSSGQDQPQHFGDGTRLSIL.

The genes are TRBV15 and TRBJ2-5; perhaps TRBD1 as D (5 bases). This CDR3 is built from 14 residues. V lost 0 bases and J 2 bases, leaving 7 bases between the germline ends. Germline CDR1 LNHNV, CDR2 YYDKDF (reference sequence). Here the CDR3 reads CATSRDRTQETQYF. DNA for the CDR3: TGTGCCACCAGCAGAGACCGGACACAAGAGACCCAGTACTTC.

The CDR3, as DNA: TGTGCCAGCAGGTTCGGGGGGAACACCGGGGAGCTGTTTTTT. Its protein product is CASRFGGNTGELFF. The chain combines TRBV28 with TRBJ2-2; the D gene is possibly TRBD2 (6 bases). This CDR3 contains 14 residues. V lost 6 bases and J lost 1, with 9 bases in between. Looked up from germline, CDR1 is MDHEN and CDR2 is SYDVKM.

The gene calls are TRBV14 and TRBJ2-3, with 9 bases lining up with TRBD2. Germline V gene data show CDR1 as SGHDN and CDR2 as FVKESK. With 9 bases clipped from V and 0 bases from J, the junction kept 7 bases outside the gene matches. The CDR3 has 15 residues. For the CDR3, the DNA is TGTGCCAGTAACATAGCGGGGGCAAGCACAGATACGCAGTATTTT. The encoded protein is CASNIAGASTDTQYF.

The chain is built from TRBV18 and TRBJ1-2; 7 positions agree with TRBD1. Trimming at V came to 1 base and at J to 8 bases, leaving 10 bases not matched to a gene. The CDR3 contains 15 residues. The V gene's germline CDR1 is KGHSH and CDR2 LQKENI. The CDR3 DNA is TGTGCCAGCTCACCACGTACGACAGGGAGCGGGGGCTACACCTTC. Translated, it gives CASSPRTTGSGGYTF.

The V gene is TRBV13, the J gene TRBJ2-7, with a possible D match to TRBD1 (5 bases). From germline, CDR1 is PRHDT and CDR2 FYEKMQ (reference sequence). The V end was cut by 4 bases, the J end by 6 bases, with 13 bases between. CDR3 size: 13 residues. The CDR3 is CASSSNQGIEQYV. The CDR3 DNA is TGTGCCAGCAGCTCCAACCAGGGTATCGAGCAGTACGTC.

A word on this clone: Other DNA sequences in this sample translate to the same CDR3. This chain links TRBV28 with TRBJ1-5, with TRBD1 matching 7 bases. This CDR3 has 14 amino acids. Germline CDR1 reads MDHEN; CDR2 reads SYDVKM. V was clipped by 5 bases and J by 2 bases; unmatched bases: 3. The CDR3 sequence: CASSQGGGNQPQHF. Here the CDR3 DNA reads TGTGCCAGCAGTCAGGGGGGAGGCAATCAGCCCCAGCATTTT. Full variable domain (missing parts from reference TRBV28 and TRBJ1-5): DVKVTQSSRYLVKRTGEKVFLECVQDMDHENMFWYRQDPGLGLRLIYFSYDVKMKEKGDIPEGYSVSREKKERFSLILESASTNQTSMYLCASSQGGGNQPQHFGDGTRLSIL.

This chain connects TRBV30 to TRBJ2-1, with 9 bases lining up with TRBD2. CDR1 and CDR2 (germline): GTSNPN, SVGIG (reference sequence). This CDR3 is 12 amino acids long. Unmatched junction bases numbered 6, after V lost 3 bases and J lost 12 bases. The CDR3 DNA reads as TGTGCCTGGAGAGATAGCGGGGGATCGCAGTTCTTC. It codes for CAWRDSGGSQFF.

The J gene is TRBJ1-1, the V gene TRBV11-1, with 8 bases fitting TRBD1. Germline CDR1 is SGHAT and CDR2 is FQDESV (reference sequence). The CDR3 totals 14 residues. With V trimmed by 5 bases and J by 3 bases, 5 bases remained unmatched. The CDR3 reads CASSPTTGDTEAFF. CDR3 DNA: TGTGCCAGCAGCCCCACGACAGGGGACACTGAAGCTTTCTTT.

The rearrangement uses TRBV5-4 and TRBJ2-5, with 10 bases lining up with TRBD2. In germline, CDR1 is SGHNT, CDR2 YYREEE (reference sequence). CDR3 length: 15 amino acids. V was pared by 1 base and J by 5 bases, with 5 bases of the junction left unmatched. The chain's CDR3 is CASSLSGGAIETQYF. The CDR3 DNA follows: TGTGCCAGCAGCTTGAGCGGGGGGGCTATCGAGACCCAGTACTTC.

The count of this clone is one. This rearrangement joins TRBV30 to TRBJ2-7; weak D call: TRBD1 (5 bases). CDR3 size: 14 residues. V was clipped by 2 bases and J by 0 bases, with 11 bases between them. The germline V gene encodes CDR1 GTSNPN and CDR2 SVGIG (reference sequence). This CDR3 reads CAWSPNRNSYEQYF. CDR3 DNA: TGTGCCTGGAGTCCCAACAGGAACTCCTACGAGCAGTACTTC.